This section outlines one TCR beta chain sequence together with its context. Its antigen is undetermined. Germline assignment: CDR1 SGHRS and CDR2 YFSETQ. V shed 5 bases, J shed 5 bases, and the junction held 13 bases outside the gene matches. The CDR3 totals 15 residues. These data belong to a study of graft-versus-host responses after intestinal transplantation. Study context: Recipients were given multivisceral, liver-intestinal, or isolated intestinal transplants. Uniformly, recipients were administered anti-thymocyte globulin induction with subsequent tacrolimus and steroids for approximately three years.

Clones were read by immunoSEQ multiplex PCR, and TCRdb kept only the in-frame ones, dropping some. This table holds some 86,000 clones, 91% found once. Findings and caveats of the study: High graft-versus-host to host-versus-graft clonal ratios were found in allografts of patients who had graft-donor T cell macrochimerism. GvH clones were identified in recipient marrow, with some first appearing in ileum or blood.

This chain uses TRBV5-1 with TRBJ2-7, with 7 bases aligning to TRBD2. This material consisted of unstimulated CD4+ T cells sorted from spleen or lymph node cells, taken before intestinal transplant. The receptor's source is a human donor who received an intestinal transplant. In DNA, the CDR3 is TGCGCCAGCAGACTCAGGGTGAGGGAGGGAGACGAGCAGTACTTC. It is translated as CASRLRVREGDEQYF.